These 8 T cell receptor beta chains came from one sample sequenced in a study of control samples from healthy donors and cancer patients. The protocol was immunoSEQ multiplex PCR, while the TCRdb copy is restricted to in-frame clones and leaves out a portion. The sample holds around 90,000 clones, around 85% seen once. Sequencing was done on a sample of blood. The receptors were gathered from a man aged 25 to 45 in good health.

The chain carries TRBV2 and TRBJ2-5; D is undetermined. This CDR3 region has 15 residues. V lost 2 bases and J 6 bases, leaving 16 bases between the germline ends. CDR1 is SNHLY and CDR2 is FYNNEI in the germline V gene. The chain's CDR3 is CASSEPRTDGKTQYF. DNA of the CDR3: TGTGCCAGCAGTGAACCTAGAACGGACGGAAAGACCCAGTACTTC.

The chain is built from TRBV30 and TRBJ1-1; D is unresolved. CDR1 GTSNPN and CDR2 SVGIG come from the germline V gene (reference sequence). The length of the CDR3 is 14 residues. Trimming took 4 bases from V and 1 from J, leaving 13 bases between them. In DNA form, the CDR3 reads TGTGCCTGGATAGAACTGGGAGGGAACACTGAAGCTTTCTTT. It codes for CAWIELGGNTEAFF. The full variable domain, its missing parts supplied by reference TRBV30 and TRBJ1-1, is SQTIHQWPATLVQPVGSPLSLECTVEGTSNPNLYWYRQAAGRGLQLLFYSVGIGQISSEVPQNLSASRPQDRQFILSSKKLLLSDSGFYLCAWIELGGNTEAFFGQGTRLTVV.

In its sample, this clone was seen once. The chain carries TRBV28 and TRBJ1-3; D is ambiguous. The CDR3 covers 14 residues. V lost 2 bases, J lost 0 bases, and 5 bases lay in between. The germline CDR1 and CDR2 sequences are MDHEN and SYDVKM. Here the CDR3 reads CASSLRGSGNTIYF. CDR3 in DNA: TGTGCCAGCAGTTTACGGGGCTCTGGAAACACCATATATTTT. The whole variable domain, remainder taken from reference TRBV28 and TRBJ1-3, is DVKVTQSSRYLVKRTGEKVFLECVQDMDHENMFWYRQDPGLGLRLIYFSYDVKMKEKGDIPEGYSVSREKKERFSLILESASTNQTSMYLCASSLRGSGNTIYFGEGSWLTVV.

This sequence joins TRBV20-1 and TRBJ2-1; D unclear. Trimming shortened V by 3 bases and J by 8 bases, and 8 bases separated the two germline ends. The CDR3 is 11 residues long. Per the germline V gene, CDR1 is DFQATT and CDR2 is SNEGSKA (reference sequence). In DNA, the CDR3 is TGCAGTGCTAGTCCGGGTGATGAGCAGTTCTTC. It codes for CSASPGDEQFF.

The CDR3 DNA reads TGTGCCAGCAGCTTGAGTGAACGTCGGGGTTTGGGGCAGCCCCAGCATTTT. It yields the protein CASSLSERRGLGQPQHF. This sequence joins TRBV5-6 and TRBJ1-5; no definite D call. With 1 base removed from V and 7 bases from J, the gap between germline ends came to 21 bases. Per germline, CDR1 SGHDT and CDR2 YYEEEE. The length of the CDR3 is 17 residues. The full variable domain, with the rest looked up from reference TRBV5-6 and TRBJ1-5, is DAGVTQSPTHLIKTRGQQVTLRCSPKSGHDTVSWYQQALGQGPQFIFQYYEEEERQRGNFPDRFSGHQFPNYSSELNVNALLLGDSALYLCASSLSERRGLGQPQHFGDGTRLSIL.

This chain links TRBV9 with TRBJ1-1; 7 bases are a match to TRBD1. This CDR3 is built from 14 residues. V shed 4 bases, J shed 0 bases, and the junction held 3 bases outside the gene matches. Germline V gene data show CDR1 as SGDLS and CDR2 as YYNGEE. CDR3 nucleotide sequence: TGTGCCAGCAGCATACAGGGGATGAACACTGAAGCTTTCTTT. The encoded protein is CASSIQGMNTEAFF.

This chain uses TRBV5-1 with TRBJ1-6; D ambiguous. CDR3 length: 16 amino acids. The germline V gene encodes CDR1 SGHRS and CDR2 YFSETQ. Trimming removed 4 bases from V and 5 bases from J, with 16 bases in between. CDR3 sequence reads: CASSLGLRKDNSPLHF. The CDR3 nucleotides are TGCGCCAGCAGCCTTGGACTTCGGAAGGATAATTCACCCCTCCACTTT.

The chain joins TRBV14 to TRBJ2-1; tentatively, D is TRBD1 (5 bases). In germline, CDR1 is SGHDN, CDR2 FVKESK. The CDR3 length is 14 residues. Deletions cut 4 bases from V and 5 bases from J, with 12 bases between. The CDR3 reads CASSLPGHHNEQFF. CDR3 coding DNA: TGTGCCAGCAGCCTCCCCGGACACCACAATGAGCAGTTCTTC.